The text below deals with one T cell receptor beta chain. Antigen unknown. The V gene lost 3 bases and the J gene lost 3 bases, with 7 bases spanning the gap. CDR3 length: 13 residues. Germline assignment: CDR1 SGDLS and CDR2 YYNGEE. This entry is derived from a study of OX40 agonist ivuxolimab in advanced cancers. Study in general: Of mixed ages from about 23 to 85 and averaging approximately 60 years, the group was about 80% male. Antecedent anti-PD-1, anti-PD-L1 or anti-CTLA-4 therapy was permissible, with roughly 40% having received some.

Study results and caveats: At doses 0.1 to 3.0 mg/kg, CD4+ and CD8+ clones expanded. CD4+ T cells averaged fewer expanded clones than CD8+ T cells.

Generated by immunoSEQ multiplex PCR, the TCRdb table keeps only in-frame clones and is missing some. The sample includes some 100,000 clones, 94% of them seen just once. The J gene is TRBJ2-1, the V gene TRBV9; no clear D gene. The TCR sequence derives from an adult with an advanced solid tumor such as melanoma, head and neck, liver or kidney cancer. Sample: CD4+ or CD8+ T cells sorted from blood, taken in a trial of the OX40 agonist ivuxolimab. The CDR3 loop reads CASSDESYNEQFF. The CDR3 coding sequence is TGTGCCAGCAGCGACGAAAGCTACAATGAGCAGTTCTTC.